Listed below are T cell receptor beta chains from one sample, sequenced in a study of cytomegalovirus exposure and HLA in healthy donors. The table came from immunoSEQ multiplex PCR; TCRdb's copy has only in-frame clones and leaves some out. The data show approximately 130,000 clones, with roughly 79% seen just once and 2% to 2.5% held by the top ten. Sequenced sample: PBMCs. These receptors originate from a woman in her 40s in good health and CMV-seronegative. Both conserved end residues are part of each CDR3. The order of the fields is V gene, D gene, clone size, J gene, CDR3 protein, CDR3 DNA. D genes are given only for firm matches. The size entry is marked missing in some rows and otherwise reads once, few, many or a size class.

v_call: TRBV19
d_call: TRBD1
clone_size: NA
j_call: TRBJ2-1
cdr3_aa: CASRLGQAPYNEQFF
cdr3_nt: TGTGCCAGTAGACTCGGACAGGCTCCCTACAATGAGCAGTTCTTC

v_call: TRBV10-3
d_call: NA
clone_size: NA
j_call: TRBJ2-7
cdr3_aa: CAISISGYEQYF
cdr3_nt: TGTGCCATCAGTATTTCGGGCTACGAGCAGTACTTC

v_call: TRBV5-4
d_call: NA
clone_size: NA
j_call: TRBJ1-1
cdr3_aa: CASSLVSSTRGTEAFF
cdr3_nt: TGTGCCAGCAGCTTGGTCTCCTCAACTCGAGGAACTGAAGCTTTCTTT

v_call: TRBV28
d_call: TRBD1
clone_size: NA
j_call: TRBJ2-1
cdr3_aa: CASTPTAGGSERQFF
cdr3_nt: TGTGCCAGCACCCCTACGGCAGGGGGTTCAGAGCGGCAGTTCTTC

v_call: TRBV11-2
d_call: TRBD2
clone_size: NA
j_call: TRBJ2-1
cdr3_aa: CASSPLAGGIGEQFF
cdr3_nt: TGTGCCAGCAGCCCCCTAGCGGGAGGCATTGGTGAGCAGTTCTTC

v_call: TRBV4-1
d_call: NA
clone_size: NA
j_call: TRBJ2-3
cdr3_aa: CASSQGKGRYTDTQYF
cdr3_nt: TGCGCCAGCAGCCAAGGGAAGGGGAGGTACACAGATACGCAGTATTTT

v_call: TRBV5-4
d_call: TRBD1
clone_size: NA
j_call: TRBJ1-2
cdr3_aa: CASSGEDRATKGYTF
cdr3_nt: TGTGCCAGCAGCGGGGAGGACAGGGCGACGAAAGGCTACACCTTC

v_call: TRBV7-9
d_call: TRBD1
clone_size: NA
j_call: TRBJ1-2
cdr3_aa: CASSPGTGQGNPHYGYTF
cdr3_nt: TGTGCCAGCAGCCCAGGGACGGGACAGGGTAACCCCCACTATGGCTACACCTTC

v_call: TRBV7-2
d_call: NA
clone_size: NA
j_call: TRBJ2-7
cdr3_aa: CASSRRAAGSSYEQYF
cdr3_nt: TGTGCCAGCAGCCGACGCGCGGCGGGGTCCTCCTACGAGCAGTACTTC

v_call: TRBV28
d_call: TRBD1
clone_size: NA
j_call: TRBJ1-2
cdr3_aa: CASRTSGQLNYGYTF
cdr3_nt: TGTGCCAGCAGAACCTCGGGACAGCTTAACTATGGCTACACCTTC

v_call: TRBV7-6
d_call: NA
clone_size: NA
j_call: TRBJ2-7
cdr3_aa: CASSRGASSYEQYF
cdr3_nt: TGTGCCAGCAGCCGGGGGGCTAGCTCCTACGAGCAGTACTTC

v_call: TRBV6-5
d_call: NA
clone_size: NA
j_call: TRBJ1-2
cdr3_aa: CASLSLNYGYTF
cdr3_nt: TGTGCCAGCTTGAGCCTTAACTATGGCTACACCTTC

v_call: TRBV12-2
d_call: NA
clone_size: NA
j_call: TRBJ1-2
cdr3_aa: CASRSNRDKKNYGYTF
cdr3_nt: TGTGCAAGTCGCTCTAACCGGGACAAAAAGAACTATGGCTACACCTTC

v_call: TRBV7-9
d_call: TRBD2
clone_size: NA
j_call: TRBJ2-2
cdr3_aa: CASTRLAGGYTGELFF
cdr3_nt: TGTGCCAGTACCCGACTAGCGGGAGGCTACACCGGGGAGCTGTTTTTT

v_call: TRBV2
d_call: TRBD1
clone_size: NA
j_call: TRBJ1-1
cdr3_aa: CASSGQGIDTEAFF
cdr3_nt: TGTGCCAGCAGTGGACAGGGTATAGACACTGAAGCTTTCTTT

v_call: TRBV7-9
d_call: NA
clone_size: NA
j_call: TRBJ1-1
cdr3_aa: CSSSLAAGVTEAFF
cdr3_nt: TGTTCCAGCAGCTTAGCGGCGGGAGTCACTGAAGCTTTCTTT

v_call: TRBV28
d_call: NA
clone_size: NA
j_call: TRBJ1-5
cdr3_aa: CASSSIRQYSNQPQHF
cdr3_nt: TGTGCCAGCAGTTCCATAAGACAGTATAGCAATCAGCCCCAGCATTTT

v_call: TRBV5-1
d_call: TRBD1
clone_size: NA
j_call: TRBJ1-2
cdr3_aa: CASREGTEASSYTF
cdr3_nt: TGCGCCAGCAGGGAGGGGACAGAGGCGTCTAGCTACACCTTC

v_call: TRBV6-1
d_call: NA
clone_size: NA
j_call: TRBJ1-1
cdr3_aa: CASSGGWGGNTEAFF
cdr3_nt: TGTGCCAGCAGTGGAGGGTGGGGAGGGAACACTGAAGCTTTCTTT

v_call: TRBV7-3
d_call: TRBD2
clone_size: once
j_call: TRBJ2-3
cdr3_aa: CASSSGGGVTDTQYF
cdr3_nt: TGTGCCAGCAGCTCGGGGGGGGGAGTCACAGATACGCAGTATTTT

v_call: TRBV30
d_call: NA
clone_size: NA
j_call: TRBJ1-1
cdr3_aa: CAWRGDFFGNTEAFF
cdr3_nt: TGTGCCTGGAGGGGGGACTTCTTCGGGAACACTGAAGCTTTCTTT

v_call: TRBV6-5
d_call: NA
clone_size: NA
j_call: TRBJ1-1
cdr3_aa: CASSLRVNAEAFF
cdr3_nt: TGTGCCAGCAGCCTCAGGGTCAACGCTGAAGCTTTCTTT

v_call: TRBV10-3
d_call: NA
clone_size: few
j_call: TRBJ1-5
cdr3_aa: CAISGGNQPQHF
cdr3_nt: TGTGCCATCAGTGGAGGCAATCAGCCCCAGCATTTT

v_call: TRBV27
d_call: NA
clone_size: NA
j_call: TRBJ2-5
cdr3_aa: CASSLTRGGETQYF
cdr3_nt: TGTGCCAGCAGCCTCACGAGGGGAGGAGAGACCCAGTACTTC

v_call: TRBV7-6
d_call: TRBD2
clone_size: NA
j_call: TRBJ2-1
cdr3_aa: CASSLGMGLARHNEQFF
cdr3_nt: TGTGCCAGCAGCTTAGGTATGGGACTAGCGAGACACAATGAGCAGTTCTTC

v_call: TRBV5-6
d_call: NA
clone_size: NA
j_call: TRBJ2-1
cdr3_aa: CASSLGQDHNEQFF
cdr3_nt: TGTGCCAGCAGCTTGGGACAGGATCACAATGAGCAGTTCTTC

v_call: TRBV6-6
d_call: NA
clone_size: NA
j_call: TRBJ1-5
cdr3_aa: CASSYLSDNQPQHF
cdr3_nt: TGTGCCAGCAGTTATTTGTCAGACAATCAGCCCCAGCATTTT

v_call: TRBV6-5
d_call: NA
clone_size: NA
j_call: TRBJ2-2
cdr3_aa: CASSILALGTGELFF
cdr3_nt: TGTGCCAGCAGTATACTAGCTCTTGGCACCGGGGAGCTGTTTTTT

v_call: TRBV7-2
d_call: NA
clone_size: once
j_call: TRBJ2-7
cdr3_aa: CASSLIGVSYEQYF
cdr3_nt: TGTGCCAGCAGCTTAATCGGGGTTTCCTACGAGCAGTACTTC

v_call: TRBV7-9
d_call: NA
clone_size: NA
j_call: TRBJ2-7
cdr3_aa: CSSSLSFNEQYF
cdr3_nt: TGTTCCAGCAGCTTAAGCTTCAACGAGCAGTACTTC

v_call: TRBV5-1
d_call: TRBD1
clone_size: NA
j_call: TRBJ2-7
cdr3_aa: CASSSEATGAEQYF
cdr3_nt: TGCGCCAGCAGCTCTGAGGCGACAGGGGCCGAGCAGTACTTC

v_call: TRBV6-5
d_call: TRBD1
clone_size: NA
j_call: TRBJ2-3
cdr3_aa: CASSQLTGGTDTQYF
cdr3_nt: TGTGCCAGCAGTCAGCTGACAGGGGGCACAGATACGCAGTATTTT

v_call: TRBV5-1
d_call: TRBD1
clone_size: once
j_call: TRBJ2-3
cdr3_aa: CASSERQGGFTDTQYF
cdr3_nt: TGCGCCAGCAGCGAAAGACAGGGGGGATTCACAGATACGCAGTATTTT

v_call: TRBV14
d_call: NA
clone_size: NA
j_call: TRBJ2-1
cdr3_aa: CASSQERTYWPSSYNEQFF
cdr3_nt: TGTGCCAGCAGCCAAGAAAGGACTTATTGGCCGAGCTCCTACAATGAGCAGTTCTTC

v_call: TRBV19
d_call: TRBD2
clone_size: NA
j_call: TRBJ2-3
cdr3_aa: CASSIGTSGTDTQYF
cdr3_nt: TGTGCCAGTAGTATAGGCACTAGCGGCACAGATACGCAGTATTTT

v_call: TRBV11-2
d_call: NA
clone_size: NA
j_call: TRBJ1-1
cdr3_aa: CASSTRDKSEAFF
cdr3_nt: TGTGCCAGCAGCACCCGAGACAAAAGTGAAGCTTTCTTT

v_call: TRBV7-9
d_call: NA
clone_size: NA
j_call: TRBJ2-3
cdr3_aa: CASSFYENTQYF
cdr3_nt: TGTGCCAGCAGCTTCTACGAAAATACGCAGTATTTT

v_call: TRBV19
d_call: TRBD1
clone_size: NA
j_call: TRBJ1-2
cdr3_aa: CASSVLGTGLVYGYTF
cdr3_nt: TGTGCCAGTAGTGTACTCGGGACAGGGCTGGTCTATGGCTACACCTTC

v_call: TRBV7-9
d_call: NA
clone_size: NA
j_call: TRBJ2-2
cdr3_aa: CASRETVAGELFF
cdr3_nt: TGTGCCAGCAGAGAGACAGTAGCCGGGGAGCTGTTTTTT

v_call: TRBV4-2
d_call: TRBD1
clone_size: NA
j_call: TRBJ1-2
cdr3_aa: CASSQDPDRWNGYTF
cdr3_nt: TGTGCCAGCAGCCAAGATCCGGACAGGTGGAATGGCTACACCTTC

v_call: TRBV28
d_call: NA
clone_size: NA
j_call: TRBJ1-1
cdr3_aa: CASNSPRVGWNTEAFF
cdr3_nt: TGTGCCAGCAATTCTCCTCGGGTCGGGTGGAACACTGAAGCTTTCTTT

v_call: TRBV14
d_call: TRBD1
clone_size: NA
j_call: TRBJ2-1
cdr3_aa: CASSQRDRGLREQFF
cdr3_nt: TGTGCCAGCAGCCAGAGAGACAGGGGGCTTCGTGAGCAGTTCTTC